This T cell receptor beta chain was sequenced during a study of blood T cell repertoires in COVID-19. Study information: Material from acute and convalescent COVID-19 was sourced from the United States, Italy and Spain. The analysed material was cDNA or gDNA that came from T cells, B-cell-depleted T cells, or PBMCs.

CDR1 and CDR2 from the germline V gene are SGHRS and YFSETQ. The CDR3 length is 14 residues. Trimming stripped 2 bases from V and 3 bases from J, with 12 bases between. How the authors handled the data: Cell counts per sample came from amplifying reference gene primers. Sequencing was performed with immunoSEQ multiplex PCR; in TCRdb, only in-frame clones are kept and a portion is missing. V and J calls plus clone size are reproduced from that table; the DNA served to infer D and trimming. The sample shows about 200,000 clones, 81% of them seen only once. V gene TRBV5-1 combines with J gene TRBJ2-7; weak D call: TRBD2 (6 bases). This TCR was sampled from a woman older than 75 with acute or convalescent COVID-19. Sequenced: peripheral blood. The CDR3, as DNA: TGCGCCAGCAGCTTCGGGACTTCCCTCTACGAGCAGTACTTC. This sequence encodes CASSFGTSLYEQYF.